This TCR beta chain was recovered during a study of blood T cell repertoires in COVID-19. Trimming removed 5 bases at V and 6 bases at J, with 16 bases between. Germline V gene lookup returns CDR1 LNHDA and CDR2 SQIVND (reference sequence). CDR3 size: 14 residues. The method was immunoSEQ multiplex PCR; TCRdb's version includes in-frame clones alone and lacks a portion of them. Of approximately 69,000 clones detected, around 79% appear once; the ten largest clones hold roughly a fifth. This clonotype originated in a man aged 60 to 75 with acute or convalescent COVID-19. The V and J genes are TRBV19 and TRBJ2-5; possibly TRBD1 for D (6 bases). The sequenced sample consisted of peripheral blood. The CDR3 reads CASSPYRDKQTQYF. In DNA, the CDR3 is TGTGCCAGTAGTCCGTACAGGGATAAACAGACCCAGTACTTC.